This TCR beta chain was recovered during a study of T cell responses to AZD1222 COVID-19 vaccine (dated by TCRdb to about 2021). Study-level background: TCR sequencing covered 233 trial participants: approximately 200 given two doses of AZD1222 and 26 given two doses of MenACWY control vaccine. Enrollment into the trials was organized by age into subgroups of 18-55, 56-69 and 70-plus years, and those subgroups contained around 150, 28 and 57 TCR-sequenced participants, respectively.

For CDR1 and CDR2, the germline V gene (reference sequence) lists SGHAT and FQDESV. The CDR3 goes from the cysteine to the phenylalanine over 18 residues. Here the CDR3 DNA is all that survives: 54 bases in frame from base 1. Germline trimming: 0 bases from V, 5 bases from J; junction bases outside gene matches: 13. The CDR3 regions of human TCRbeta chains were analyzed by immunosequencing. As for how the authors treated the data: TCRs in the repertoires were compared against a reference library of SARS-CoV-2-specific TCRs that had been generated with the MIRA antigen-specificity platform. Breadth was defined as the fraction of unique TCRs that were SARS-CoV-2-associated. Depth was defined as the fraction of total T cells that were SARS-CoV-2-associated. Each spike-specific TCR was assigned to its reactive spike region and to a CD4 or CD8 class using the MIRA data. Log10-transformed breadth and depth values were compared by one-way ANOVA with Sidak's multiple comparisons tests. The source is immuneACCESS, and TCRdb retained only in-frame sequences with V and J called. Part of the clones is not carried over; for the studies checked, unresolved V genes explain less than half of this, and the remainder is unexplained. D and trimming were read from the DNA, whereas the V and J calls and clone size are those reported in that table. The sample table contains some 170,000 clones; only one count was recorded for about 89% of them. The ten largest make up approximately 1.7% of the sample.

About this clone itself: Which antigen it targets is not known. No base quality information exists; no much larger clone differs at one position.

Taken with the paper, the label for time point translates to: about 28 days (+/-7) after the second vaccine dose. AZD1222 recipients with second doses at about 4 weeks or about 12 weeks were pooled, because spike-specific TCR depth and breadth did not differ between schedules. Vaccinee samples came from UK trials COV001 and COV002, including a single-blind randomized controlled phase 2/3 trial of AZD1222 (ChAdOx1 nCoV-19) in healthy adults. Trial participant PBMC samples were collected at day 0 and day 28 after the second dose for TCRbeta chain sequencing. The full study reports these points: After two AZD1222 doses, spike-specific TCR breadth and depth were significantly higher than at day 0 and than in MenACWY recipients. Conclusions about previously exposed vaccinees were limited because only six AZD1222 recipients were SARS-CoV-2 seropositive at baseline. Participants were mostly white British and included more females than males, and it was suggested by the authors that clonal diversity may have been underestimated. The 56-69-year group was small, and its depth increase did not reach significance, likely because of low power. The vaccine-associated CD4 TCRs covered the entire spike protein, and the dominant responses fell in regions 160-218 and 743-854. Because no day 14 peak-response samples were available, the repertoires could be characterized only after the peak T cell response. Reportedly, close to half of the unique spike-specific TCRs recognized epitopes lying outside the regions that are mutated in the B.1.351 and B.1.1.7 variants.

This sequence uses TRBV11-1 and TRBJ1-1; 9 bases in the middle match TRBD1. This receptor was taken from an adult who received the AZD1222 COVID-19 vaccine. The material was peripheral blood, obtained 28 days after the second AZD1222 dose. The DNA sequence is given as TGTGCCAGCAGCTTAGCCAGACAGGGGGAGTCAAGGAGAACTGAAGCTTTCTTT. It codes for CASSLARQGESRRTEAFF. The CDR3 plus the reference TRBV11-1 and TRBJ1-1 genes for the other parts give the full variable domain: EAEVAQSPRYKITEKSQAVAFWCDPISGHATLYWYRQILGQGPELLVQFQDESVVDDSQLPKDRFSAERLKGVDSTLKIQPAELGDSAMYLCASSLARQGESRRTEAFFGQGTRLTVV.